The 28 T cell receptor beta chains in this list originate from one sample, sequenced in a study of blood T cell repertoires in COVID-19. Profiling relied on immunoSEQ multiplex PCR, and the TCRdb table lists in-frame clones only, not all of them. The sample has about 100,000 clones, over 85% seen once. The material sequenced was peripheral blood. Source of these receptors: a man between 65 and 85 years old with acute or convalescent COVID-19.

The CDR3 loop is CASGKRDRDTQYF. CDR3 nucleotides: TGTGCTAGTGGTAAGCGGGACAGGGATACGCAGTATTTT. The chain links TRBV12-5 to TRBJ2-3, with a tentative D call TRBD1 (8 bases). The germline V gene encodes CDR1 LGHNT and CDR2 FRNRAP. CDR3 size: 13 residues. V gave up 5 bases and J gave up 6 bases, with 12 bases separating them.

CDR3 sequence: CAWRVQGWGNQPQHF. As DNA, the CDR3 is TGTGCCTGGAGGGTTCAGGGCTGGGGCAATCAGCCCCAGCATTTT. The chain employs TRBV30 and TRBJ1-5, with D perhaps TRBD1 (5 bases). Between the trimmed V and J ends, which lost 3 bases and 2 bases, there was a span of 14 bases. CDR3 size: 15 residues. Germline CDR1 and CDR2: GTSNPN and SVGIG (reference sequence).

This chain links TRBV28 with TRBJ2-3; 8 nucleotides align to TRBD1. Germline V gene lookup returns CDR1 MDHEN and CDR2 SYDVKM. The V gene end was trimmed by 6 bases and the J gene end by 9 bases; junction bases not matched to a gene: 26. The CDR3 is 19 amino acids. The CDR3 is CASRLFGGSSSGGGFTQYF. As DNA, the CDR3 is TGTGCCAGCAGACTTTTCGGGGGATCCTCCTCAGGGGGCGGATTCACGCAGTATTTT. The whole variable domain, filled in from reference TRBV28 and TRBJ2-3, reads DVKVTQSSRYLVKRTGEKVFLECVQDMDHENMFWYRQDPGLGLRLIYFSYDVKMKEKGDIPEGYSVSREKKERFSLILESASTNQTSMYLCASRLFGGSSSGGGFTQYFGPGTRLTVL.

The chain recombines TRBV27 with TRBJ2-2; TRBD2 aligns across 8 bases. Germline V gene lookup returns CDR1 MNHEY and CDR2 SMNVEV (reference sequence). This CDR3 has 16 amino acids. The V and J ends lost 5 bases and 2 bases, in that order; junction bases with no gene match: 7. The CDR3 sequence is CASSLIAGHNTGELFF. As DNA, the CDR3 is TGTGCCAGCAGTCTTATAGCGGGGCATAACACCGGGGAGCTGTTTTTT.

To note about this clone: An end of the junction differs from the germline gene, which may be a read error. Other nucleotide sequences from this sample produce the same CDR3. V and J are TRBV11-1 and TRBJ1-1; 7 nucleotides agree with TRBD1. The CDR3 loop spans 14 amino acids. From germline, CDR1 is SGHAT and CDR2 FQDESV (reference sequence). The CDR3 DNA reads TGCGCCAGCAGCTTATCGGAGGGACAGACAGAAGCTTTCTTT. Its translation: CASSLSEGQTEAFF. The complete variable domain, with remaining parts taken from reference TRBV11-1 and TRBJ1-1, reads EAEVAQSPRYKITEKSQAVAFWCDPISGHATLYWYRQILGQGPELLVQFQDESVVDDSQLPKDRFSAERLKGVDSTLKIQPAELGDSAMYLCASSLSEGQTEAFFGQGTRLTVV.

CDR3 in DNA: TGTGCCACAGGGCGGGGGGGTACGGGAGATACGCAGTATTTT. This encodes CATGRGGTGDTQYF. This rearrangement joins TRBV15 to TRBJ2-3; 9 bases map to TRBD2. V shed 9 bases, J shed 5 bases, and the junction held 9 bases outside the gene matches. The germline V gene encodes CDR1 LNHNV and CDR2 YYDKDF (reference sequence). The CDR3 has 14 residues.

The chain links TRBV12-3 or TRBV12-4 to TRBJ2-7; 8 nucleotides agree with TRBD1. The CDR3 has 13 amino acids. V dropped 7 bases and J dropped 3; count of bases not matched to a gene: 5. In DNA form, the CDR3 reads TGTGCCAGCACCGGGACAGGAGGCTACGAGCAGTACTTC. This codes for CASTGTGGYEQYF.

The CDR3 sequence is CASSSGTGINQPQHF. In nucleotides, the CDR3 is TGTGCCAGCAGCTCCGGGACAGGGATCAATCAGCCCCAGCATTTT. V gene TRBV7-9 combines with J gene TRBJ1-5; 9 bases are a match to TRBD1. The J segment lost 3 bases and the V segment lost 4 bases, leaving 4 bases of the junction unmatched. This CDR3 region has 15 residues. Per germline, CDR1 SEHNR and CDR2 FQNEAQ (reference sequence).

The chain links TRBV18 to TRBJ2-3; D is unresolved. V was shortened by 3 bases and J by 1 base, with 11 bases between the two germline ends. Germline CDR1 is KGHSH and CDR2 is LQKENI. CDR3 length equals 15 residues. CDR3 residues: CASSPSLSGTDTQYF. In nucleotides, the CDR3 is TGTGCCAGCTCACCCAGTTTGTCCGGCACAGATACGCAGTATTTT.

This chain joins TRBV18 and TRBJ1-3; D unresolved. The CDR3 length is 14 residues. CDR1 and CDR2 (germline): KGHSH, LQKENI. V was shortened by 10 bases and J by 0 bases, with 13 bases between the two germline ends. The CDR3 spells CATFTALSGNTIYF. CDR3 bases: TGTGCCACCTTCACCGCACTCTCTGGAAACACCATATATTTT.

The chain couples TRBV10-2 to TRBJ1-3, with a weak D call TRBD1 (6 bases). This CDR3 has 15 amino acids. Trimming took 6 bases from V and 0 from J, leaving 12 bases between them. Germline values: CDR1 WSHSY, CDR2 SAAADI. This CDR3 is CASRTGTRSGNTIYF. The CDR3 DNA sequence: TGCGCCAGCAGAACCGGGACACGCTCTGGAAACACCATATATTTT.

This clone was found once. For the CDR3, the DNA is TGCGCCAGCAGCCAAGATCCAGCGGGAGAATACAATGAGCAGTTCTTC. This translates into CASSQDPAGEYNEQFF. The J gene is TRBJ2-1, the V gene TRBV4-1, with 8 bases aligning to TRBD2. This CDR3 spans 16 amino acids. The J segment lost 4 bases and the V segment lost 0 bases, leaving 5 bases of the junction unmatched. The germline V gene has CDR1 MGHRA and CDR2 YSYEKL.

The chain carries TRBV29-1 and TRBJ1-2; tentative D call: TRBD1 (5 bases). CDR3 size: 13 residues. Germline V gives CDR1 SQVTM, CDR2 ANQGSEA. The germline V and J ends were trimmed by 6 bases and 6 bases, with 17 bases remaining between them. The CDR3 is CSVNRNTGNGYTF. The CDR3 DNA reads as TGCAGCGTCAACAGGAATACAGGAAATGGCTACACCTTC.

The CDR3 reads CASSMTGQSYEQYF. The CDR3 DNA follows: TGTGCCAGTAGTATGACCGGACAGTCCTACGAGCAGTACTTC. The chain couples TRBV19 to TRBJ2-7; D possibly corresponds to TRBD1 (6 bases). Germline CDR1 is LNHDA and CDR2 is SQIVND (reference sequence). V dropped 3 bases and J dropped 1 base, with 10 bases sitting between them. This CDR3 has 14 residues.

CDR3 loop: CASSPRDRGSYGYTF. Written as DNA, the CDR3 is TGTGCCAGCAGCCCCCGGGACAGGGGAAGCTATGGCTACACCTTC. The chain couples TRBV5-6 to TRBJ1-2; 10 bases align to TRBD1. With V trimmed by 4 bases and J by 4 bases, 7 bases remained unmatched. Germline V gene lookup returns CDR1 SGHDT and CDR2 YYEEEE. The CDR3 totals 15 residues.

The chain employs TRBV5-6 and TRBJ1-2, with 9 nucleotides matching TRBD1. The CDR3 is made up of 12 amino acids. The germline V gene encodes CDR1 SGHDT and CDR2 YYEEEE. J was trimmed by 8 bases and V by 4 bases; bases with no gene match: 3. Written as DNA, the CDR3 is TGTGCCAGCAGCCTAGGGACAGGGGGCTACACCTTC. The encoded protein is CASSLGTGGYTF.

In DNA, the CDR3 is TGTGCCAGCAGCTTAGCTAGAGCCACCGGGGAGCTGTTTTTT. Translated: CASSLARATGELFF. This chain joins TRBV7-9 and TRBJ2-2; no clear D gene. This CDR3 has 14 amino acids. V was cut by 0 bases and J by 4 bases, with 6 bases left in between. Germline V CDR1 and CDR2: SEHNR, FQNEAQ (reference sequence). Full variable domain (rest looked up from reference TRBV7-9 and TRBJ2-2): DTGVSQNPRHKITKRGQNVTFRCDPISEHNRLYWYRQTLGQGPEFLTYFQNEAQLEKSRLLSDRFSAERPKGSFSTLEIQRTEQGDSAMYLCASSLARATGELFFGEGSRLTVL.

The chain is built from TRBV7-2 and TRBJ2-2; D may be TRBD1 (5 bases). CDR1 and CDR2 from the germline V gene are SGHTA and FQGNSA. V lost 1 base and J lost 5, with 14 bases in between. CDR3 size: 16 residues. CDR3: CASSLVALGATGELFF. The CDR3 bases are TGTGCCAGCAGCTTAGTGGCCTTAGGGGCGACCGGGGAGCTGTTTTTT.

The CDR3 here is CASSYSAGEGTEAFF. The CDR3 DNA sequence: TGTGCCAGCAGTTACTCCGCAGGGGAGGGCACTGAAGCTTTCTTT. The rearrangement joins TRBV6-5 to TRBJ1-1; TRBD1 might be the D (6 bases). The V gene lost 0 bases and the J gene lost 4 bases, with 12 bases spanning the gap. Germline-derived CDR1 and CDR2 are MNHEY and SVGAGI. The CDR3 length is 15 residues.

This clone was detected only once. The chain joins TRBV6-5 to TRBJ1-2; D not resolved. The V end was cut by 5 bases, the J end by 5 bases, with 6 bases between. The CDR3 covers 11 residues. Germline loops: CDR1 MNHEY, CDR2 SVGAGI. CDR3 sequence reads: CASSPSYGYTF. Here the CDR3 DNA reads TGTGCCAGCAGTCCCAGTTATGGCTACACCTTC.

The V and J genes are TRBV11-3 and TRBJ1-4, with 7 bases aligning to TRBD1. Germline CDR1 and CDR2: SGHNT and YENEEA. The CDR3 has 17 residues. V was clipped by 5 bases and J by 5 bases; unmatched bases: 14. The DNA of the CDR3 is TGTGCCAGCAGCCCACAGGGGCTTGGATCAATGAATGAAAAACTGTTTTTT. Protein: CASSPQGLGSMNEKLFF.

The chain combines TRBV27 with TRBJ1-5; 7 positions agree with TRBD1. The CDR3 sequence is 14 residues long. Germline V lookup: CDR1 MNHEY, CDR2 SMNVEV (reference sequence). The junction had 3 bases not matched to a gene; V was cut back by 6 bases and J by 1 base. CDR3 region: CASSVRGSNQPQHF. The CDR3 DNA sequence: TGTGCCAGCAGCGTCAGGGGGAGCAATCAGCCCCAGCATTTT.

The CDR3 bases are TGTGCCAGCAACGGACAGCCGAACACTGAAGCTTTCTTT. It codes for CASNGQPNTEAFF. This rearrangement joins TRBV2 to TRBJ1-1; TRBD1 is a possible D gene (6 bases). Trimming removed 7 bases at V and 1 base at J, with 10 bases between. Per the germline V gene, CDR1 is SNHLY and CDR2 is FYNNEI. The CDR3 covers 13 residues.

The CDR3 loop reads CASSPGTTTNYGYTF. The CDR3 DNA follows: TGTGCCAGCAGCCCTGGGACAACTACTAACTATGGCTACACCTTC. This chain links TRBV5-4 with TRBJ1-2, with a weak D call TRBD1 (6 bases). Per the germline V gene, CDR1 is SGHNT and CDR2 is YYREEE (reference sequence). Trimming removed 4 bases at V and 0 bases at J, with 13 bases between. This CDR3 has 15 residues.

This rearrangement joins TRBV19 to TRBJ2-7, with TRBD1 matching 7 bases. Germline values: CDR1 LNHDA, CDR2 SQIVND (reference sequence). This CDR3 contains 13 residues. V dropped 6 bases and J dropped 5; count of bases not matched to a gene: 7. The CDR3 region is CASRNRGSNEQYF. CDR3 nucleotides: TGTGCCAGTAGGAACAGGGGATCCAACGAGCAGTACTTC.

The chain recombines TRBV7-9 with TRBJ2-5, with 11 nucleotides matching TRBD2. This CDR3 is built from 14 residues. The ends lost 5 bases at V and 5 bases at J; junction bases unmatched: 4. Germline CDR1 is SEHNR and CDR2 is FQNEAQ (reference sequence). This CDR3 reads CASSEGLAAETQYF. The CDR3 DNA reads TGTGCCAGCAGCGAGGGACTAGCGGCGGAGACCCAGTACTTC. The full variable domain, with the rest looked up from reference TRBV7-9 and TRBJ2-5, is DTGVSQNPRHKITKRGQNVTFRCDPISEHNRLYWYRQTLGQGPEFLTYFQNEAQLEKSRLLSDRFSAERPKGSFSTLEIQRTEQGDSAMYLCASSEGLAAETQYFGPGTRLLVL.

The V gene is TRBV7-9, the J gene TRBJ1-5, with a possible D match to TRBD1 (5 bases). The CDR3 loop spans 16 amino acids. The germline V and J ends were trimmed by 2 bases and 2 bases, with 13 bases remaining between them. CDR1 SEHNR and CDR2 FQNEAQ come from the germline V gene (reference sequence). The CDR3 DNA follows: TGTGCCAGCAGCTTACTAGGTCCGGGGGGCAATCAGCCCCAGCATTTT. Translating it yields CASSLLGPGGNQPQHF.

This clone appeared a single time. V and J are TRBV7-9 and TRBJ1-5; D may be TRBD1 (6 bases). Germline CDR1 is SEHNR and CDR2 is FQNEAQ (reference sequence). This CDR3 has 14 amino acids. The V and J ends lost 1 base and 7 bases respectively, with 11 bases between them. The CDR3 protein is CASSLGPTGQPQHF. The CDR3, as DNA: TGTGCCAGCAGCTTAGGACCGACAGGACAGCCCCAGCATTTT.